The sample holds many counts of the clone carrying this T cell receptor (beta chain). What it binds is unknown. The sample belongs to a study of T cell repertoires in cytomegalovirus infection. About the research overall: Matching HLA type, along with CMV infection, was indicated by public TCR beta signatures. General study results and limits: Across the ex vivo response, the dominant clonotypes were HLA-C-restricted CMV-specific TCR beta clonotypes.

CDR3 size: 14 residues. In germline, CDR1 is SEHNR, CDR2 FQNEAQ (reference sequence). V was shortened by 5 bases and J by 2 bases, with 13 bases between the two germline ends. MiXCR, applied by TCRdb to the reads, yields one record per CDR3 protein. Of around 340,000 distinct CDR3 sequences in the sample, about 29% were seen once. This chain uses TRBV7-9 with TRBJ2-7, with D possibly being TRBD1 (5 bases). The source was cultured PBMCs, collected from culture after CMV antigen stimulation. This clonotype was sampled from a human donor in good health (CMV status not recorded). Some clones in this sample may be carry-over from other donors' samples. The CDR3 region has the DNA TGTGCCAGCAGCCCGCAGGGATTCCCCTACGAGCAGTACTTC. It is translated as CASSPQGFPYEQYF.